This entry describes one TCR beta chain. No antigen is known for it. The data derive from a study of human T cells and chemical hapten exposure. Broader study findings: Donors' alopecia may make their immune response differ from healthy people's.

Time point defined: patch test 1, 2 weeks after DPC sensitization. The treatment: therapeutic diphenylcyclopropenone sensitization with weekly scalp DPC. This CDR3 contains 14 residues. CDR1 LNHDA and CDR2 SQIVND come from the germline V gene (reference sequence). V was shortened by 9 bases and J by 6 bases, with 17 bases between the two germline ends. TCRdb reanalysed the RACE reads using MiXCR and keeps one entry per CDR3 protein. This sample has about 110,000 distinct CDR3 sequences, with 11% found just once. This TCR derives from a woman aged 40 to 49 with alopecia areata. Some clones in this sample may be carry-over from other donors' samples. This rearrangement joins TRBV19 to TRBJ2-2, with D perhaps TRBD2 (6 bases). Here the sequenced sample was whole blood, taken in connection with sensitization to the hapten diphenylcyclopropenone (DPC). The CDR3 DNA is TGTGCCAGCCACACCAGGACTACCGCCGGGGAGCTGTTTTTT. Its protein is CASHTRTTAGELFF.